Presented here are 27 T cell receptor beta chains from one specimen sequenced in a study of shared clonotypes between healthy human individuals. Cells designated naive CD8 were CD45RO-negative and were positively selected for CCR7, with terminally differentiated effector memory CD45RA+ cells excluded. This table comes from immunoSEQ multiplex PCR, and its TCRdb copy is limited to in-frame clones, with some not included. The sample yields fewer than 800,000 clones, 92% seen once. Sequenced: naive CD8+ T cells sorted from blood. Receptors originate from a young man in good health.

This chain joins TRBV4-1 and TRBJ2-1, with TRBD2 matching over 7 bases. V gave up 1 base and J gave up 4 bases; unmatched junction bases: 7. This CDR3 contains 16 residues. Germline V gives CDR1 MGHRA, CDR2 YSYEKL. The chain's CDR3 is CASSQVMSGVYNEQFF. In nucleotides, the CDR3 is TGCGCCAGCAGCCAAGTTATGAGCGGGGTGTACAATGAGCAGTTCTTC.

This chain connects TRBV5-3 to TRBJ2-2, with TRBD2 as a possible D gene (7 bases). Being an ORF, TRBV5-3 has a function that is uncertain. The V end was cut by 0 bases, the J end by 4 bases, with 28 bases between. This CDR3 has 21 amino acids. The CDR3 nucleotides are TGTGCCAGAAGCTTGGGTAAGAACGCGACAGGTGGGAGGGCCAGCACCGGGGAGCTGTTTTTT. It encodes CARSLGKNATGGRASTGELFF.

V is TRBV7-9 and J is TRBJ2-3; D assignment may be TRBD1 or TRBD2 (6 bases each). This CDR3 has 15 amino acids. Between the trimmed V and J ends, which lost 5 bases and 0 bases, there was a span of 12 bases. CDR1 and CDR2 (germline): SEHNR, FQNEAQ (reference sequence). In DNA, the CDR3 is TGTGCCAGCAGCCTAGGGGGGATGAGCACAGATACGCAGTATTTT. It translates to CASSLGGMSTDTQYF.

The J gene is TRBJ1-2, the V gene TRBV27; D gene unclear. Trimming took 5 bases from V and 2 from J, leaving 12 bases between them. The CDR3 consists of 14 residues. The germline V gene has CDR1 MNHEY and CDR2 SMNVEV (reference sequence). The chain's CDR3 is CASSPPGRNYGYTF. The CDR3 DNA follows: TGTGCCAGCAGTCCACCGGGGAGGAACTATGGCTACACCTTC.

V gene TRBV5-1 combines with J gene TRBJ2-2; perhaps TRBD1 as D (6 bases). V lost 5 bases and J 9 bases, leaving 23 bases between the germline ends. From germline, CDR1 is SGHRS and CDR2 YFSETQ. The length of the CDR3 is 16 residues. The CDR3 nucleotides read TGCGCCAGCAGTTCCCCTACATTAGGACAGTGGCGGGAGCTGTTTTTT. It codes for CASSSPTLGQWRELFF.

This clone was recorded only once. This chain uses TRBV7-6 with TRBJ2-3; TRBD2 is a possible D gene (5 bases). The CDR3 extends over 14 amino acids. The V gene's germline CDR1 is SGHVS and CDR2 FNYEAQ. The V end was cut by 0 bases, the J end by 6 bases, with 10 bases between. The CDR3 nucleotides read TGTGCCAGCAGCTTAGCGCACACTAGGGATACGCAGTATTTT. This encodes CASSLAHTRDTQYF.

The chain joins TRBV11-3 to TRBJ2-1; 7 nucleotides agree with TRBD1. In germline, CDR1 is SGHNT, CDR2 YENEEA. The length of the CDR3 is 15 residues. Trimming cost V 6 bases and J 5 bases; bases outside gene matches: 10. The CDR3 DNA sequence: TGTGCCAGCAGTCACCGGGACAGCCAAAACAATGAGCAGTTCTTC. Its translation is CASSHRDSQNNEQFF.

The chain links TRBV11-2 to TRBJ1-2; D not certain. V gave up 5 bases and J gave up 11 bases, with 9 bases separating them. Germline CDR1 reads SGHAT; CDR2 reads FQNNGV. The CDR3 sequence is 10 residues long. CDR3 in DNA: TGTGCCAGCAGCCCGGGCGGATACACCTTC. It encodes CASSPGGYTF.

This clone was recorded a few times. The same CDR3 can be traced to other DNA sequences in this sample. The chain carries TRBV7-9 and TRBJ2-7; D is unresolved. Germline CDR1 reads SEHNR; CDR2 reads FQNEAQ (reference sequence). The CDR3 covers 11 residues. V was clipped by 5 bases and J by 4 bases, with 6 bases between them. CDR3 residues: CASSPGYEQYF. The CDR3 DNA follows: TGTGCCAGCAGCCCCGGGTACGAGCAGTACTTC.

The chain employs TRBV7-9 and TRBJ1-2, with D unresolved. Per germline, CDR1 SEHNR and CDR2 FQNEAQ (reference sequence). CDR3 length: 14 residues. V lost 2 bases and J 6 bases, leaving 13 bases between the germline ends. Here the CDR3 DNA reads TGTGCCAGCAGCTTAAATGGGCCCATGGATGGCTACACCTTC. This gives the protein CASSLNGPMDGYTF.

CDR3 nucleotides: TGTGCCAGCAGCTCCCGGACAGGGCCCTACAATGAGCAGTTCTTC. As protein: CASSSRTGPYNEQFF. The chain joins TRBV7-8 to TRBJ2-1; 8 bases match TRBD1. The CDR3 is 15 amino acids. Germline CDR1 and CDR2: SGHVS and FQNEAQ. With 4 bases clipped from V and 2 bases from J, the junction kept 4 bases outside the gene matches. The full variable domain, rest sourced from reference TRBV7-8 and TRBJ2-1, is GAGVSQSPRYKVAKRGQDVALRCDPISGHVSLFWYQQALGQGPEFLTYFQNEAQLDKSGLPSDRFFAERPEGSVSTLKIQRTQQEDSAVYLCASSSRTGPYNEQFFGPGTRLTVL.

About this clone itself: The same CDR3 is also encoded by other DNA sequences in this sample. V is TRBV7-9 and J is TRBJ2-1, with 7 bases identical to TRBD2. Germline-derived CDR1 and CDR2 are SEHNR and FQNEAQ (reference sequence). J lost 0 bases, V lost 5 bases, and 7 bases had no gene match. The CDR3 sequence is 16 residues long. CDR3 protein: CASSGYRGSSYNEQFF. For the CDR3, the DNA is TGTGCCAGCAGCGGGTACCGCGGGAGCTCCTACAATGAGCAGTTCTTC.

The chain recombines TRBV5-4 with TRBJ2-5; D not certain. With 5 bases removed from V and 5 bases from J, the gap between germline ends came to 19 bases. Germline V gives CDR1 SGHNT, CDR2 YYREEE (reference sequence). This CDR3 is built from 15 residues. DNA of the CDR3: TGTGCCAGCAGGCACGGAATAGATTCCCCCGAGACCCAGTACTTC. It encodes CASRHGIDSPETQYF.

This chain's CDR3 is CSVGRLGRNTEAFF. CDR3 bases: TGCAGCGTTGGGAGGTTGGGAAGGAACACTGAAGCTTTCTTT. This rearrangement joins TRBV29-1 to TRBJ1-1; D not resolved. CDR1 is SQVTM and CDR2 is ANQGSEA in the germline V gene. The CDR3 covers 14 residues. Trimming removed 4 bases from V and 1 base from J, with 13 bases in between.

This clone turned up a few times. V gene TRBV7-9 combines with J gene TRBJ2-7, with TRBD2 matching 7 bases. Germline assignment: CDR1 SEHNR and CDR2 FQNEAQ (reference sequence). The length of the CDR3 is 12 residues. V trimming: 5 bases; J trimming: 6 bases; junction bases outside the gene matches: 4. The CDR3 region is CASSPGLGEQYF. The CDR3 bases are TGTGCCAGCAGCCCCGGACTAGGCGAGCAGTACTTC.

The chain uses TRBV2 and TRBJ1-4; TRBD1 agrees at 9 bases. This CDR3 contains 15 residues. Germline V gene data show CDR1 as SNHLY and CDR2 as FYNNEI. V was pared by 10 bases and J by 6 bases, with 12 bases of the junction left unmatched. The CDR3 loop is CATILSRDRDEKLFF. The DNA of the CDR3 is TGTGCCACCATACTCAGCCGGGACAGGGATGAAAAACTGTTTTTT.

This clone has just one count. The chain links TRBV29-1 to TRBJ2-5; D is possibly TRBD1 or TRBD2 (5 bases each). Trimming removed 0 bases at V and 0 bases at J, with 14 bases between. The CDR3 is 16 residues long. The germline gives CDR1 SQVTM, CDR2 ANQGSEA. CDR3 region: CSVEEGPILYQETQYF. CDR3 DNA: TGCAGCGTTGAAGAGGGACCTATTCTGTACCAAGAGACCCAGTACTTC.

The gene calls are TRBV5-8 and TRBJ2-7; D is uncertain. This CDR3 contains 14 residues. Germline-derived CDR1 and CDR2 are SGHTS and YDEGEE. The germline V and J ends were trimmed by 0 bases and 3 bases, with 10 bases remaining between them. CDR3 in DNA: TGTGCCAGCAGCTTGGAAGGGTTGGACTACGAGCAGTACTTC. Translation gives CASSLEGLDYEQYF.

The chain is built from TRBV29-1 and TRBJ2-1, with 9 nucleotides matching TRBD1. Germline trimming cut 0 bases from V and 6 bases from J; bases unmatched to any gene: 6. This CDR3 is 15 amino acids long. Germline V gives CDR1 SQVTM, CDR2 ANQGSEA. CDR3 sequence reads: CSVEDIGTGTNEQFF. CDR3 DNA sequence: TGCAGCGTTGAAGATATCGGGACAGGGACCAATGAGCAGTTCTTC.

This clone was detected a few times. The rearrangement joins TRBV7-6 to TRBJ2-7; 7 bases agree with TRBD1. CDR1 is SGHVS, CDR2 FNYEAQ, per germline. Trimming removed 1 base from V and 5 bases from J; junction bases left unmatched: 8. The CDR3 sequence is 15 residues long. CDR3 DNA sequence: TGTGCCAGCAGCTTAGTGGCAGGGGGTGGGAACGAGCAGTACTTC. Protein: CASSLVAGGGNEQYF.

V is TRBV27 and J is TRBJ2-5; D is undetermined. In germline, CDR1 is MNHEY, CDR2 SMNVEV (reference sequence). With 5 bases removed from V and 1 base from J, the gap between germline ends came to 14 bases. The CDR3 is made up of 15 amino acids. The DNA for the CDR3 is TGTGCCAGCAGTCGACGGTTGTTTCGCCAAGAGACCCAGTACTTC. This translates into CASSRRLFRQETQYF.

J is TRBJ2-1 and V is TRBV10-3, with D possibly TRBD2 on 5 matching bases. Trimming removed 10 bases at V and 2 bases at J, with 15 bases between. The CDR3 is made up of 14 amino acids. Germline values: CDR1 ENHRY, CDR2 SYGVKD. CDR3 residues: CATVEVGPYNEQFF. CDR3 nucleotides: TGTGCCACCGTGGAGGTCGGACCCTACAATGAGCAGTTCTTC.

CDR3 nucleotides: TGCGCCAGCAGCCTCCGGGACAGGGCCCTCGAGCAGTACTTC. It encodes CASSLRDRALEQYF. J is TRBJ2-7 and V is TRBV5-1, with 9 bases lining up with TRBD1. The CDR3 runs to 14 residues. Germline assignment: CDR1 SGHRS and CDR2 YFSETQ. V shed 4 bases and J 6 bases; nucleotides not matched to a gene: 8.

The chain carries TRBV5-1 and TRBJ2-1, with D perhaps assigned TRBD1 or TRBD2 (5 bases each). The CDR3 consists of 18 residues. Germline CDR1 reads SGHRS; CDR2 reads YFSETQ. Trimming took 0 bases from V and 5 from J, leaving 21 bases between them. The DNA for the CDR3 is TGCGCCAGCAGCTTGGGAATGACACCGGGACGGGGACACAATGAGCAGTTCTTC. Translated: CASSLGMTPGRGHNEQFF. The entire variable domain, with the rest obtained from reference TRBV5-1 and TRBJ2-1, is as follows: KAGVTQTPRYLIKTRGQQVTLSCSPISGHRSVSWYQQTPGQGLQFLFEYFSETQRNKGNFPGRFSGRQFSNSRSEMNVSTLELGDSALYLCASSLGMTPGRGHNEQFFGPGTRLTVL.

The chain uses TRBV7-3 and TRBJ2-1; 10 bases are shared with TRBD2. V dropped 2 bases and J dropped 3; count of bases not matched to a gene: 7. The CDR3 has 17 amino acids. Looked up from germline, CDR1 is SGHTA and CDR2 is FQGTGA. The CDR3 nucleotides are TGTGCCAGCAGCTTACAGTTAGCGGGAGGAAACTACAATGAGCAGTTCTTC. Its protein product is CASSLQLAGGNYNEQFF.

The J gene is TRBJ2-3, the V gene TRBV19; TRBD2 aligns across 9 bases. J gave up 8 bases and V 10 bases, and 16 bases lay outside the gene matches. Per the germline V gene, CDR1 is LNHDA and CDR2 is SQIVND (reference sequence). There are 15 residues in the CDR3. CDR3 in DNA: TGTGCCACATCAAAGACTAGCGGTTTTGTAGGTACGCAGTATTTT. As protein: CATSKTSGFVGTQYF.

Turning to this clone: Other DNA sequences in the sample encode the same CDR3. The V and J genes are TRBV7-9 and TRBJ1-1; 8 bases are shared with TRBD1. The V gene end was trimmed by 5 bases and the J gene end by 4 bases; junction bases not matched to a gene: 3. The CDR3 length is 13 residues. Germline loops: CDR1 SEHNR, CDR2 FQNEAQ (reference sequence). The CDR3 nucleotides are TGTGCCAGCAGCCTAACAGGGGGCACTGAAGCTTTCTTT. This translates into CASSLTGGTEAFF.